These 2 T cell receptor beta chains originate from one sample sequenced in a study of STAT5B mutations in CD4+ large granular lymphocyte leukemia. Clones were sequenced by immunoSEQ multiplex PCR, and TCRdb holds only the in-frame ones, with some missing. The data contain under 40,000 clones, 71% of them singletons. The source material was CD4+ T cells from blood buffy coats. Receptor source: a human donor in good health.

The CDR3 sequence is CASSLADSNQPQHF. CDR3 coding DNA: TGTGCCAGCAGCTTAGCAGATAGCAATCAGCCCCAGCATTTT. The chain is built from TRBV7-9 and TRBJ1-5, with D hard to call. Germline V lookup: CDR1 SEHNR, CDR2 FQNEAQ (reference sequence). The CDR3 consists of 14 residues. V lost 0 bases to trimming and J lost 0 bases, with 3 bases between them.

The genes are TRBV19 and TRBJ2-2, with D tentatively TRBD1 or TRBD2 (6 bases each). V was shortened by 5 bases and J by 2 bases, with 15 bases between the two germline ends. The germline CDR1 and CDR2 sequences are LNHDA and SQIVND (reference sequence). The CDR3 extends over 16 amino acids. For the CDR3, the DNA is TGTGCCAGTAGTCTACAAGGGGGGCTTAACACCGGGGAGCTGTTTTTT. It yields the protein CASSLQGGLNTGELFF.